Shown below are 18 T cell receptor beta chains from a single sample sequenced in a study of identical twins (dated by TCRdb to 2016 to 2017). Library preparation employed 5' RACE. Sequenced on an Illumina HiSeq 2000. TCRdb reran the public reads through fastp at Q25 and MiXCR, keeping productive beta chains. Entries that share a CDR3 protein sequence are merged under the most common genes and DNA. Across this sample there are hundreds of thousands of distinct CDR3 sequences, with about 12% seen only once. Roughly 1.5% of the sample is held by the ten biggest clonotypes. These data were also reused for a study on yellow fever vaccine responses in identical twins.

The source material was PBMCs. The receptors derive from a young woman in good health.

This clonotype showed up just a few times. The V gene is TRBV27, the J gene TRBJ1-6; D perhaps matches TRBD1 (6 bases). The length of the CDR3 is 20 residues. Germline V gives CDR1 MNHEY, CDR2 SMNVEV (reference sequence). V shed 4 bases and J shed 0 bases, with 22 bases lying between them. This chain's CDR3 is CASSSGPGQINFSYNSPLHF. The CDR3 nucleotides are TGTGCCAGCAGTTCAGGACCGGGACAAATAAACTTCTCCTATAATTCACCCCTCCACTTT.

This clonotype was seen a handful of times. This chain joins TRBV29-1 and TRBJ1-5; perhaps TRBD1 as D (6 bases). CDR3 length equals 14 residues. CDR1 is SQVTM, CDR2 ANQGSEA, per germline. V was cut by 4 bases and J by 0 bases, with 10 bases left in between. In DNA, the CDR3 is TGCAGCGTTGGGACAGATAATAGCAATCAGCCCCAGCATTTT. Translated, it gives CSVGTDNSNQPQHF.

V usage is TRBV6-2 or TRBV6-3 and J usage is TRBJ1-1; D not certain. Germline values: CDR1 MNHEY, CDR2 SVGEGT. This CDR3 comprises 13 residues. Trimming shortened V by 6 bases and J by 8 bases, and 16 bases separated the two germline ends. CDR3 region: CASRFETGREAFF. In nucleotides, the CDR3 is TGTGCCAGCAGGTTCGAAACCGGGCGAGAAGCTTTCTTT.

This clonotype appeared many times. The V gene is TRBV7-9, the J gene TRBJ1-1; no firm D call. The CDR3 has 12 amino acids. Trimming shortened V by 6 bases and J by 0 bases, and 5 bases separated the two germline ends. Germline CDR1 and CDR2: SEHNR and FQNEAQ (reference sequence). The CDR3 sequence: CASRVLNTEAFF. In DNA form, the CDR3 reads TGTGCCAGCAGAGTATTGAACACTGAAGCTTTCTTT.

This clonotype was picked up many times. The chain joins TRBV5-1 to TRBJ2-3; TRBD2 agrees at 7 bases. The V gene end was trimmed by 0 bases and the J gene end by 2 bases; junction bases not matched to a gene: 3. In germline, CDR1 is SGHRS, CDR2 YFSETQ. This CDR3 is 15 amino acids long. CDR3 loop: CASSLAGGSTDTQYF. CDR3 in DNA: TGCGCCAGCAGCTTGGCCGGGGGGTCCACAGATACGCAGTATTTT.

This clonotype was seen ten or more times. CDR3: CAIRTVKSSYNEQFF. CDR3 nucleotides: TGTGCCATCAGAACCGTTAAGAGCTCCTACAATGAGCAGTTCTTC. This chain joins TRBV10-3 and TRBJ2-1; D is unclear. Trimming took off 6 bases at V and 0 bases at J, with 12 bases between the two ends. In germline, CDR1 is ENHRY, CDR2 SYGVKD. This CDR3 has 15 residues.

V usage is TRBV29-1 and J usage is TRBJ1-2; the D is unclear. V was trimmed by 3 bases and J by 0 bases, leaving 5 bases between them. Germline CDR1 and CDR2: SQVTM and ANQGSEA. CDR3 size: 12 residues. The CDR3 here is CSVERPNYGYTF. As DNA, the CDR3 is TGCAGCGTTGAGCGGCCTAACTATGGCTACACCTTC.

This clonotype was counted a few times. The rearrangement uses TRBV20-1 and TRBJ2-3; D is ambiguous. Deletions cut 3 bases from V and 1 base from J, with 17 bases between. In germline, CDR1 is DFQATT, CDR2 SNEGSKA (reference sequence). The CDR3 loop spans 16 amino acids. The CDR3 loop reads CSARGNQAARTDTQYF. In DNA form, the CDR3 reads TGCAGTGCTAGGGGAAATCAGGCAGCTCGCACAGATACGCAGTATTTT.

This clonotype has at least ten counts. This chain connects TRBV29-1 to TRBJ1-1; 7 bases line up with TRBD1. The CDR3 sequence is 13 residues long. CDR1 and CDR2 (germline): SQVTM, ANQGSEA. The V gene end was trimmed by 4 bases and the J gene end by 5 bases; junction bases not matched to a gene: 7. CDR3 residues: CSVVGSGGTEAFF. The CDR3 DNA reads as TGCAGCGTTGTGGGGTCAGGGGGAACTGAAGCTTTCTTT.

This clonotype was detected only a few times. The J gene is TRBJ2-3, the V gene TRBV2; 8 nucleotides align to TRBD1. The CDR3 extends over 15 amino acids. Germline V gene lookup returns CDR1 SNHLY and CDR2 FYNNEI. The V segment lost 5 bases and the J segment 0 bases; nucleotides outside the gene matches: 4. The CDR3 DNA is TGTGCCAGCAGTCGACAGGGGTATAGCACAGATACGCAGTATTTT. Translation: CASSRQGYSTDTQYF.

This clonotype was counted between two and nine times. The V call is TRBV4-2, the J call TRBJ1-6; 7 bases map to TRBD1. V shed 0 bases, J shed 5 bases, and the junction held 7 bases outside the gene matches. Germline CDR1 reads LGHNA; CDR2 reads YNFKEQ. The CDR3 loop spans 17 amino acids. CDR3 amino acids: CASSQEHRTGHNSPLHF. CDR3 nucleotides: TGTGCCAGCAGCCAAGAACACCGGACAGGACATAATTCACCCCTCCACTTT.

The rearrangement links TRBV5-1 to TRBJ2-7, with 7 bases aligning to TRBD1. The CDR3 loop spans 14 amino acids. Unmatched junction bases numbered 2, after V lost 2 bases and J lost 0 bases. Germline CDR1 SGHRS, CDR2 YFSETQ. CDR3 in amino acids: CASSLWTGSYEQYF. CDR3 coding DNA: TGCGCCAGCAGCTTATGGACAGGCTCCTACGAGCAGTACTTC.

In its sample, this clonotype was seen many times. V usage is TRBV12-3 or TRBV12-4 and J usage is TRBJ2-3, with D hard to call. V dropped 1 base and J dropped 0 bases, with 8 bases sitting between them. This CDR3 has 15 amino acids. The CDR3 DNA reads as TGTGCCAGCAGTTTAGACAAGGGAAGCACAGATACGCAGTATTTT. Translation gives CASSLDKGSTDTQYF.

Ten or more counts support this clonotype. The J gene is TRBJ1-1, the V gene TRBV28, with TRBD1 identical over 7 bases. Germline CDR1 MDHEN, CDR2 SYDVKM. With 2 bases clipped from V and 0 bases from J, the junction kept 6 bases outside the gene matches. The CDR3 length is 16 residues. CDR3 loop: CASSLNRQGLNTEAFF. CDR3 nucleotide sequence: TGTGCCAGCAGTTTAAACCGACAGGGATTGAACACTGAAGCTTTCTTT.

The chain joins TRBV5-1 to TRBJ2-6; perhaps D is TRBD1 or TRBD2 (5 bases each). CDR1 and CDR2 (germline): SGHRS, YFSETQ. The CDR3 is 17 amino acids. Trimming took 4 bases from V and 4 from J, leaving 18 bases between them. The CDR3 coding sequence is TGCGCCAGCAGCCCACGGGACGGAGGAGTCGGGGCCAACGTCCTGACTTTC. It specifies CASSPRDGGVGANVLTF.

This clonotype was recorded many times. The V gene is TRBV12-3 or TRBV12-4, the J gene TRBJ2-7; TRBD1 matches at 8 bases. The trim removed 3 bases at V and 4 bases at J, leaving 5 bases unmatched. The CDR3 has 14 amino acids. The CDR3 loop reads CASSFRTGLYEQYF. CDR3 DNA sequence: TGTGCCAGCAGTTTCAGGACAGGGCTGTACGAGCAGTACTTC.

This clonotype was observed a few times. The chain has TRBV10-3 and TRBJ1-1; D gene unclear. The CDR3 totals 14 residues. Germline CDR1 is ENHRY and CDR2 is SYGVKD. V was trimmed by 7 bases and J by 0 bases, leaving 12 bases between them. DNA for the CDR3: TGTGCCATCAAAGGTGGACCCATGAACACTGAAGCTTTCTTT. It translates to CAIKGGPMNTEAFF.

The J gene is TRBJ1-2, the V gene TRBV14; the D is unclear. This CDR3 region has 16 residues. The V end was cut by 0 bases, the J end by 1 base, with 12 bases between. Germline loops: CDR1 SGHDN, CDR2 FVKESK. CDR3 loop: CASSQERVGINYGYTF. CDR3 nucleotides: TGTGCCAGCAGCCAAGAACGAGTTGGGATTAACTATGGCTACACCTTC. Full variable domain (outside the CDR3, taken from reference TRBV14 and TRBJ1-2): EAGVTQFPSHSVIEKGQTVTLRCDPISGHDNLYWYRRVMGKEIKFLLHFVKESKQDESGMPNNRFLAERTGGTYSTLKVQPAELEDSGVYFCASSQERVGINYGYTFGSGTRLTVV.